The sequence of this T cell receptor (beta chain) was determined in a study of blood T cell repertoires in COVID-19. Study as a whole: The origin of the acute and convalescent COVID-19 samples was the United States, Italy and Spain. The cDNA or gDNA used as material had been derived from T cells, B-cell-depleted T cells, or PBMCs.

Germline-derived CDR1 and CDR2 are SQVTM and ANQGSEA. Trimming at V came to 6 bases and at J to 1 base, leaving 5 bases not matched to a gene. The CDR3 covers 13 residues. The study recruited people aged roughly 18 to 95 years across approximately 23 US areas. Which cohort a participant joined came from the clinical history participants gave. Profiled with immunoSEQ multiplex PCR; TCRdb holds only in-frame clones, not every one. The data show under 200,000 clones, 65% to 80% seen once. This clonotype was obtained from a woman between 70 and 85 years old in a cohort exposed to, infected with or recovered from COVID-19 (not recorded which). J is TRBJ2-7 and V is TRBV29-1; 8 nucleotides match TRBD1. The sample consisted of PBMCs or T cells enriched from blood (not recorded which). The CDR3 DNA follows: TGCAGCGTCCGGGACAGGCTTTCCTACGAGCAGTACTTC. Its protein product is CSVRDRLSYEQYF.